This T cell receptor (beta chain) was recorded in a study of cytotoxic CD8 clonotypes in ibrutinib-treated CLL. In the study overall: The group held under twelve relapsed/refractory and roughly 15 treatment-naive patients, with some 17 IGHV unmutated. Samples had a mean of roughly 230,000 productive templates and 90,000 or so productive rearrangements. General study points: Clonality was higher at ibrutinib response and returned toward baseline at progression.

Cryopreserved PBMCs yielded 1.5 to 2 micrograms of genomic DNA for TCR beta libraries. Assay: immunoSEQ multiplex PCR; the TCRdb copy retains only in-frame clones and omits some. In the table there are fewer than 400,000 clones, roughly 67% of which are singletons. The CDR3 is 13 residues long. Germline V CDR1 and CDR2: SGDLS, YYNGEE. Germline trimming cut 3 bases from V and 3 bases from J; bases unmatched to any gene: 2. A few counts support this clone. Its specificity is not known. V is TRBV9 and J is TRBJ1-2; 7 positions agree with TRBD1. Sequencing was performed on PBMCs, taken after 36 months of ibrutinib treatment. The TCR sequence derives from a human donor with chronic lymphocytic leukemia. CDR3 bases: TGTGCCAGCAGCGCGGGACAGTACTATGGCTACACCTTC. It translates to CASSAGQYYGYTF.